Here is one TCR beta chain with its context. Trimming left V 2 bases short and J 7 bases short, with 9 bases between. This CDR3 comprises 14 residues. CDR1 MNHEY and CDR2 SVGAGI come from the germline V gene. This sample was taken from a study of T cell responses to AZD1222 COVID-19 vaccine. The wider study: Timing groups of about 4 and about 12 weeks for second doses were pooled.

Assay used: immunoSEQ multiplex PCR; TCRdb lists only in-frame clones, some missing. This table has some 80,000 clones, less than 90% appearing once. V is TRBV6-5 and J is TRBJ1-6, with D possibly TRBD1 on 5 matching bases. The source was peripheral blood, collected on day 0 of AZD1222 vaccination. The receptor was isolated from an adult in good health. In DNA, the CDR3 is TGTGCCAGCAGTTACAGGGGTACCAATTCACCCCTCCACTTT. Its translation: CASSYRGTNSPLHF.